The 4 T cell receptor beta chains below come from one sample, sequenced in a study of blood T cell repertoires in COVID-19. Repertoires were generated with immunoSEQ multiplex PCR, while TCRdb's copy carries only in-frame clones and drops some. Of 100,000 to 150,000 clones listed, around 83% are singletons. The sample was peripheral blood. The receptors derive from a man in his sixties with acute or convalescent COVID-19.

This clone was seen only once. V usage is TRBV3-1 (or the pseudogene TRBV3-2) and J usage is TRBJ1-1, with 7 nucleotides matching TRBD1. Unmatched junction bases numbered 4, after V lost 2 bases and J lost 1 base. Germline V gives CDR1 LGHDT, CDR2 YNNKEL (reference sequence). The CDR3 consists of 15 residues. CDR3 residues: CASSQKGAGNTEAFF. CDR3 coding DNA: TGTGCCAGCAGCCAAAAGGGGGCAGGGAACACTGAAGCTTTCTTT.

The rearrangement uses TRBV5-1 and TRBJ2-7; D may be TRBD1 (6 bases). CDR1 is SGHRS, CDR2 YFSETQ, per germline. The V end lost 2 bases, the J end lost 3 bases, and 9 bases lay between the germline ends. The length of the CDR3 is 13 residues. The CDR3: CASSFGQNYEQYF. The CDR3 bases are TGCGCCAGCAGCTTTGGACAGAACTACGAGCAGTACTTC. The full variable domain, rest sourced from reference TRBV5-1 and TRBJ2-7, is KAGVTQTPRYLIKTRGQQVTLSCSPISGHRSVSWYQQTPGQGLQFLFEYFSETQRNKGNFPGRFSGRQFSNSRSEMNVSTLELGDSALYLCASSFGQNYEQYFGPGTRLTVT.

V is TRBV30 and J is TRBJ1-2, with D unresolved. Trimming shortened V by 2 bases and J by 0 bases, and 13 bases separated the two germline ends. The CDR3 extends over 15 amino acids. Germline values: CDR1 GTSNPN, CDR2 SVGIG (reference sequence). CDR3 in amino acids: CAWSPRSLANYGYTF. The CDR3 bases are TGTGCCTGGAGTCCGCGGTCCTTAGCTAACTATGGCTACACCTTC.

This CDR3 reads CASREETLATEAFF. The DNA for the CDR3 is TGTGCCAGCCGCGAGGAGACTCTAGCCACTGAAGCTTTCTTT. The chain recombines TRBV2 with TRBJ1-1; the D is unclear. The CDR3 runs 14 residues. V was pared by 8 bases and J by 4 bases, with 17 bases between. The germline CDR1 and CDR2 sequences are SNHLY and FYNNEI.